This TCR beta chain was sequenced in a study of shared clonotypes between healthy human individuals. Points from the study as a whole: A small donor pool kept down the genetic and exposure-history diversity that was represented.

The length of the CDR3 is 15 residues. Germline V gene data show CDR1 as MNHNS and CDR2 as SASEGT. V lost 5 bases, J lost 0 bases, and 12 bases lay in between. Sequenced by immunoSEQ multiplex PCR; TCRdb stores in-frame clones only, minus some. The profile shows about 1,500,000 clones, roughly 96% of them singletons. Worth noting for this clone: What it binds is unknown.

This receptor was obtained from a man aged 30 to 39 in good health. The chain joins TRBV6-1 to TRBJ2-3, with D unclear. The sequencing sample was made of naive CD4+ T cells sorted from blood. Subset indicated: CD45RA+ positively selected. The CDR3 loop reads CASSLDLPSTDTQYF. The CDR3 coding sequence is TGTGCCAGCAGTTTGGACCTTCCTAGCACAGATACGCAGTATTTT.